The entry below describes one TCR beta chain. Assay: immunoSEQ multiplex PCR; the TCRdb copy retains only in-frame clones and omits some. The sample lists 2 million or so clones, 85% to 95% occurring once. The data derive from a study of shared clonotypes between healthy human individuals. CDR3 length: 13 residues. The TCR sequence derives from a man between 18 and 29 years old in good health. Specimen: naive CD4+ T cells sorted from blood. Subset specified: CD45RA+ positively selected. The V gene is TRBV21-1, the J gene TRBJ1-1; the table's D call, TRBD1, was not checked against the DNA. TRBV21-1 is a recognized pseudogene. The CDR3 region is CASSKGDSNEAFF. DNA of the CDR3: TGTGCCAGCAGCAAAGGGGACAGTAATGAAGCTTTCTTT.